The 3 T cell receptor beta chains below were found in one sample sequenced in a study of Ad26.COV2.S vaccination and SARS-CoV-2 variants (dated by TCRdb to about 2021). This sample's treatment or condition label indicates: about 20 received Ad26.COV2.S at low or high dose, single or two shots; about 5 received placebo; per-sample allocation not given. Repertoires of vaccine and placebo recipients were sequenced from samples taken on day 63 after the first injection. Library prep was done by the immunoSEQ multiplex PCR assay. The table comes from immuneACCESS by way of TCRdb, which keeps in-frame sequences with V and J called. Part of the clones is missing from these tables; in studies checked, under half for an unresolved V gene and the rest for unknown reasons. The sample yields about 400,000 clones; 83% were counted once. Approximately 7% of the sample is in the top ten clones. The material sequenced was peripheral blood, taken in a trial of Ad26.COV2.S vaccine versus placebo. The receptors originated from a person aged 18-65 years who received the Ad26.COV2.S COVID-19 vaccine or a placebo.

V usage is TRBV18 and J usage is TRBJ1-6, with TRBD1 matching over 9 bases. V lost 2 bases and J lost 8; bases outside the gene matches: 7. Germline CDR1 KGHSH, CDR2 LQKENI. This CDR3 has 16 residues. The CDR3, as DNA: TGTGCCAGCTCACCAATCCCGGGACAGGGTGATTCACCCCTCCACTTT. Protein product: CASSPIPGQGDSPLHF.

The rearrangement uses TRBV10-3 and TRBJ1-1, with a tentative D call TRBD1 (6 bases). V was clipped by 3 bases and J by 5 bases, with 10 bases between them. Germline loops: CDR1 ENHRY, CDR2 SYGVKD. This CDR3 contains 13 residues. CDR3 region: CAISDLRGTEAFF. Written as DNA, the CDR3 is TGTGCCATCAGTGACTTAAGGGGGACTGAAGCTTTCTTT.

This chain connects TRBV7-9 to TRBJ2-1; 7 nucleotides agree with TRBD2. CDR1 and CDR2 (germline): SEHNR, FQNEAQ (reference sequence). This CDR3 region has 19 residues. V lost 3 bases and J lost 2; bases outside the gene matches: 16. CDR3 loop: CASSFETSLRYGTYNEQFF. As DNA, the CDR3 is TGTGCCAGCAGCTTTGAGACTAGCCTTCGGTACGGTACCTACAATGAGCAGTTCTTC.